This T cell receptor (beta chain) comes out of a study of shared clonotypes between healthy human individuals. Execution of the assay was at deep level. Assay: immunoSEQ multiplex PCR; the TCRdb copy retains only in-frame clones and omits some. This sample has around 1.4 million clones, with approximately 98.5% found just once. The study drew its donors from healthy HIV-negative adults without recent acute infections or vaccinations. Sample: naive CD4+ T cells sorted from blood. Subset of the sample: CD45RA+ positively selected. The source is a young man in good health.

The DNA of the CDR3 is TGTGCCAGCAGCTTAGATGGCAGACTGAGCTCCTACAATGAGCAGTTCTTC. Its protein is CASSLDGRLSSYNEQFF. V and J are TRBV11-2 and TRBJ2-1; D gene unclear. The CDR3 runs to 17 residues. Germline CDR1 reads SGHAT; CDR2 reads FQNNGV. Trimming shortened V by 0 bases and J by 0 bases, and 12 bases separated the two germline ends.